The 5 T cell receptor beta chains below were found in one sample sequenced in a study of technical replicates of blood from a handful of donors. Clones were sequenced by immunoSEQ multiplex PCR, and TCRdb holds only the in-frame ones, with some missing. This table holds 65,000 to 85,000 clones, approximately 94% found once. Source material: T cells isolated from PBMCs. All receptors derive from a human donor in good health.

The chain employs TRBV28 and TRBJ2-7, with 8 bases that match TRBD2. The CDR3 totals 15 residues. Unmatched junction bases numbered 14, after V lost 6 bases and J lost 7 bases. Per germline, CDR1 MDHEN and CDR2 SYDVKM. CDR3 loop: CASRTPGGALGEQYF. CDR3 nucleotides: TGTGCCAGCAGGACACCCGGGGGGGCTCTGGGAGAGCAGTACTTC.

The chain has TRBV5-1 and TRBJ2-2; 7 bases agree with TRBD1. The CDR3 covers 17 residues. With 4 bases clipped from V and 2 bases from J, the junction kept 11 bases outside the gene matches. Per the germline V gene, CDR1 is SGHRS and CDR2 is YFSETQ. DNA of the CDR3: TGCGCCAGCAGCCAGACTTGGGACAGACTTAACACCGGGGAGCTGTTTTTT. Its protein is CASSQTWDRLNTGELFF.

The DNA of the CDR3 is TGTGCCAGCAGCGCGGGACAGTATCAGCCCCAGCATTTT. Translated: CASSAGQYQPQHF. J is TRBJ1-5 and V is TRBV7-2, with 7 bases matching TRBD1. The germline V gene encodes CDR1 SGHTA and CDR2 FQGNSA. This CDR3 region has 13 residues. The junction had 3 bases not matched to a gene; V was cut back by 5 bases and J by 5 bases.

This clone appeared once. This rearrangement joins TRBV6-1 to TRBJ1-2; TRBD1 agrees at 7 bases. The CDR3 totals 15 residues. V trimming: 2 bases; J trimming: 4 bases; junction bases outside the gene matches: 7. CDR1 and CDR2 (germline): MNHNS, SASEGT. The CDR3 sequence: CASSESRAGGYGYTF. Written as DNA, the CDR3 is TGTGCCAGCAGTGAATCGAGGGCAGGGGGCTATGGCTACACCTTC.

This chain connects TRBV11-1 to TRBJ2-7; TRBD2 agrees at 8 bases. The germline gives CDR1 SGHAT, CDR2 FQDESV (reference sequence). The CDR3 loop spans 16 amino acids. The junction had 11 bases not matched to a gene; V was cut back by 5 bases and J by 2 bases. The CDR3 DNA follows: TGTGCCAGCAGCCCTCCGAGACTAGCGACTACCTACGAGCAGTACTTC. Protein sequence: CASSPPRLATTYEQYF.